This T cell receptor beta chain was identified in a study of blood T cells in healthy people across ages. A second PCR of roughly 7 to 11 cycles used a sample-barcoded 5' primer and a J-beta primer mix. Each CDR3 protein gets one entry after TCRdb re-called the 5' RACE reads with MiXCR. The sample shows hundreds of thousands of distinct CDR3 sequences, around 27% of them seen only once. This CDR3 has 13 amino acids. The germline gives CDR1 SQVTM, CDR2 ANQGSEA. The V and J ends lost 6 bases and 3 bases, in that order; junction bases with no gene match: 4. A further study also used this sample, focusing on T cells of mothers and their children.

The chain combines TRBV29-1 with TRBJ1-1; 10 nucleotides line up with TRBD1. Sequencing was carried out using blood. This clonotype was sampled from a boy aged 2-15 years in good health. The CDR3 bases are TGCAGCGTGGGGACAGGGGTGGACACTGAAGCTTTCTTT. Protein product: CSVGTGVDTEAFF.